This T cell receptor beta chain was captured in a study of identical twins. Carrying unique molecular identifiers, the cDNA also gained a universal primer site through template switching. One entry per CDR3 protein, called by TCRdb with MiXCR from the 5' RACE reads. The data hold approximately 700,000 distinct CDR3 sequences, with 5.5% to 6.5% observed a single time. The J segment lost 3 bases and the V segment lost 5 bases, leaving 14 bases of the junction unmatched. This CDR3 is built from 18 residues. CDR1 SNHLY and CDR2 FYNNEI come from the germline V gene. With regard to this clonotype: Its antigen is as yet unknown.

Broader study findings: Because invariant MAIT and iNKT cells could be present, zero-insertion analyses could be partly confounded. Fewer insertions characterized abundant cord blood beta clonotypes, whereas memory repertoires showed none. Twin pairs had excess sharing that was weaker in beta out-of-frame sequences.

The chain uses TRBV2 and TRBJ2-7; 12 bases are shared with TRBD2. This TCR derives from a man younger than 30 in good health. The sequencing input was naive T cells sorted from blood. The CDR3 region is CASSLDGLTSGRIYEQYV. DNA of the CDR3: TGTGCCAGCAGTCTCGACGGTCTTACTAGCGGGAGGATCTACGAGCAGTACGTC.